The source of this TCR beta chain is a study of cytomegalovirus exposure and HLA in healthy donors. Concerning this clone itself: Its antigen is still unknown.

Trimming cost V 0 bases and J 4 bases, with 11 bases left between them. From germline, CDR1 is SGDLS and CDR2 YYNGEE. The CDR3 is 14 residues long. The donors were members of the roughly 130-subject validation cohort (separate from the roughly 700-subject first cohort). Produced via immunoSEQ multiplex PCR; TCRdb's table is partial and in-frame only. The sample has fewer than 200,000 clones; roughly nine tenths are singletons. Broader study findings: A subsequent analysis found that TCR clusters from the first cohort also tended to co-occur in the 120 or so validation repertoires, with about 95% of cluster scores above 0.

The specimen sequenced was PBMCs. The clonotype originates from a man between 18 and 35 years old in good health and CMV-seropositive. V and J are TRBV9 and TRBJ2-7, with D tentatively TRBD1 (6 bases). The CDR3 is CASSVEGELYEQYF. In DNA form, the CDR3 reads TGTGCCAGCAGCGTAGAGGGGGAGTTATACGAGCAGTACTTC.